What follows are 13 T cell receptor beta chains derived from one specimen sequenced in a study of blood T cell repertoires in COVID-19. Sequencing was performed with immunoSEQ multiplex PCR; in TCRdb, only in-frame clones are kept and a portion is missing. Altogether about 49,000 clones are present, approximately 80% being singletons, with the ten largest covering roughly 2.7%. The sample taken for sequencing was peripheral blood. Every receptor here comes from a woman aged 55-70 years with acute or convalescent COVID-19.

The rearrangement joins TRBV20-1 to TRBJ2-1; no clear D. Per germline, CDR1 DFQATT and CDR2 SNEGSKA (reference sequence). The CDR3 extends over 14 amino acids. V dropped 3 bases and J dropped 10 bases, with 19 bases sitting between them. The DNA for the CDR3 is TGCAGTGCTAGTCGTCCGACTGGTCCAAGAGAGCAGTTCTTC. Residues: CSASRPTGPREQFF.

V and J are TRBV2 and TRBJ1-2, with a possible D match to TRBD1 (6 bases). The length of the CDR3 is 13 residues. Germline V gene data show CDR1 as SNHLY and CDR2 as FYNNEI. The V end was cut by 7 bases, the J end by 4 bases, with 13 bases between. The CDR3 region has the DNA TGTGCCAGCAACAAGGACAGTTCCTATGGCTACACCTTC. Translating gives CASNKDSSYGYTF.

The V gene is TRBV2, the J gene TRBJ1-5; the D gene is possibly TRBD1 (5 bases). The V end lost 4 bases, the J end lost 0 bases, and 10 bases lay between the germline ends. CDR1 is SNHLY and CDR2 is FYNNEI in the germline V gene. There are 15 residues in the CDR3. The chain's CDR3 is CASSGQFYSNQPQHF. CDR3 coding DNA: TGTGCCAGCAGTGGACAGTTCTATAGCAATCAGCCCCAGCATTTT. Looking up the rest from reference TRBV2 and TRBJ1-5 gives the full variable domain: EPEVTQTPSHQVTQMGQEVILRCVPISNHLYFYWYRQILGQKVEFLVSFYNNEISEKSEIFDDQFSVERPDGSNFTLKIRSTKLEDSAMYFCASSGQFYSNQPQHFGDGTRLSIL.

This clone occurred a few times. CDR3 amino acids: CASSPDPVLSNYGYTF. The CDR3 coding sequence is TGTGCCAGCTCACCAGATCCGGTTCTATCTAACTATGGCTACACCTTC. The chain combines TRBV18 with TRBJ1-2; no clear D. Germline CDR1 reads KGHSH; CDR2 reads LQKENI. There are 16 residues in the CDR3. The V end was cut by 2 bases, the J end by 0 bases, with 13 bases between.

The rearrangement uses TRBV2 and TRBJ1-1; D gene ambiguous. The V end was cut by 2 bases, the J end by 0 bases, with 10 bases between. The germline V gene encodes CDR1 SNHLY and CDR2 FYNNEI. The CDR3 totals 15 residues. The DNA for the CDR3 is TGTGCCAGCAGTGAAAGAATCGGGTTGAACACTGAAGCTTTCTTT. Its protein product is CASSERIGLNTEAFF.

The CDR3 bases are TGTGCCAGCAGCCAGCTTCTCGGGGGGGCGAACACCGGGGAGCTGTTTTTT. Its protein product is CASSQLLGGANTGELFF. The chain has TRBV4-2 and TRBJ2-2; 8 nucleotides line up with TRBD2. This CDR3 has 17 residues. CDR1 and CDR2 from the germline V gene are LGHNA and YNFKEQ. V trimming: 3 bases; J trimming: 0 bases; junction bases outside the gene matches: 6.

Only one count was recorded for this clone. V usage is TRBV7-2 and J usage is TRBJ2-3, with 9 bases identical to TRBD2. V was pared by 4 bases and J by 7 bases, with 9 bases of the junction left unmatched. In germline, CDR1 is SGHTA, CDR2 FQGNSA. This CDR3 has 15 amino acids. Written as DNA, the CDR3 is TGTGCCAGCAGCTCCCAGCGGCTAGCGGGGTATACGCAGTATTTT. Protein sequence: CASSSQRLAGYTQYF.

The chain combines TRBV7-2 with TRBJ1-3; maybe TRBD1 (5 bases). With 6 bases removed from V and 7 bases from J, the gap between germline ends came to 19 bases. Germline V gives CDR1 SGHTA, CDR2 FQGNSA. The CDR3 has 15 amino acids. This CDR3 reads CASRPGSGGSNTIYF. CDR3 bases: TGTGCCAGCAGACCCGGCAGCGGGGGGTCTAACACCATATATTTT. Combining the CDR3 with reference TRBV7-2 and TRBJ1-3 gives the whole variable domain GAGVSQSPSNKVTEKGKDVELRCDPISGHTALYWYRQSLGQGLEFLIYFQGNSAPDKSGLPSDRFSAERTGGSVSTLTIQRTQQEDSAVYLCASRPGSGGSNTIYFGEGSWLTVV.

The gene calls are TRBV18 and TRBJ2-7; TRBD1 agrees at 7 bases. Trimming took 5 bases from V and 2 from J; bases not matched to a gene: 6. The CDR3 is 14 residues long. From germline, CDR1 is KGHSH and CDR2 LQKENI. CDR3: CASSMTGTTYEQYF. The DNA of the CDR3 is TGTGCCAGCTCAATGACAGGGACAACCTACGAGCAGTACTTC.

This rearrangement joins TRBV11-2 to TRBJ2-7; D may be TRBD1 (5 bases). Trimming shortened V by 2 bases and J by 0 bases, and 8 bases separated the two germline ends. This CDR3 region has 14 residues. The germline V gene has CDR1 SGHAT and CDR2 FQNNGV. The CDR3 sequence: CASSLSQGSYEQYF. Here the CDR3 DNA reads TGTGCCAGCAGCTTATCCCAGGGCTCCTACGAGCAGTACTTC.

This clone occurred a few times. The genes are TRBV6-1 and TRBJ2-5, with 11 bases fitting TRBD1. Trimming took 3 bases from V and 1 from J; bases not matched to a gene: 13. The CDR3 covers 19 residues. Looked up from germline, CDR1 is MNHNS and CDR2 is SASEGT. CDR3 protein: CASSDVGQGARGPQETQYF. The CDR3 bases are TGTGCCAGCAGTGATGTAGGACAGGGGGCCCGGGGGCCCCAAGAGACCCAGTACTTC.

The rearrangement links TRBV13 to TRBJ1-2, with D perhaps matching TRBD1 (6 bases). The CDR3 consists of 12 residues. V dropped 1 base and J dropped 8 bases, with 8 bases sitting between them. Germline values: CDR1 PRHDT, CDR2 FYEKMQ (reference sequence). The CDR3 sequence: CASSLAGEGYTF. DNA for the CDR3: TGTGCCAGCAGCTTAGCAGGGGAAGGCTACACCTTC.

This chain uses TRBV6-5 with TRBJ1-1, with TRBD1 matching 8 bases. V lost 4 bases and J lost 1; bases outside the gene matches: 8. Germline V gene lookup returns CDR1 MNHEY and CDR2 SVGAGI. The CDR3 is 16 amino acids. This chain's CDR3 is CASSLRGQGANTEAFF. In DNA, the CDR3 is TGTGCCAGCAGTTTGAGGGGCCAGGGGGCGAACACTGAAGCTTTCTTT.